Sequencing of this TCR beta chain was carried out in a study of blood T cell repertoires in COVID-19. Across the whole study: Donors in the United States, Italy and Spain gave samples during acute or convalescent COVID-19. T cells, B-cell-depleted T cells, or PBMCs provided the cDNA or gDNA that served as material.

This CDR3 comprises 13 residues. Germline V gives CDR1 MNHEY, CDR2 SVGAGI. V lost 3 bases to trimming and J lost 1 base, with 6 bases between them. Note on this clone: This could be a read error, since a much larger clone is one nucleotide away. Other DNA sequences in the same sample also yield this CDR3.

Methods used by the authors: Amplification of reference gene primers provided the estimated nucleated cell counts. Clones were sequenced by immunoSEQ multiplex PCR, and TCRdb holds only the in-frame ones, with some missing. The D gene and trimming were derived from the DNA, and the V and J assignments and clone size from that table. The data hold some 250,000 clones, with around nine tenths observed a single time. The sequence was collected from a woman in her 40s who had recovered from COVID-19. The sample was peripheral blood. The chain uses TRBV6-5 and TRBJ1-1; D not resolved. CDR3 nucleotides: TGTGCCAGCAGTTATACGGGGAACACTGAAGCTTTCTTT. Protein: CASSYTGNTEAFF.